This T cell receptor (beta chain) originates from a study of neurological immune-mediated disorders. Study results and limitations: Phylogenetically, 18 of 34 multiple sclerosis patients' repertoires fell into one related-CDR3 cluster, a possible signature. No CDR3 amino acid sequences recurred among expanded clones across subjects, suggesting private repertoires in all groups.

Time point given: longitudinal time-point 1 (baseline). Where libraries were unsorted, they were derived from 2 million PBMCs stored at -80 degrees C. This clonotype came up many times. Its antigen is not identified. With V trimmed by 1 base and J by 5 bases, 8 bases remained unmatched. This CDR3 spans 16 amino acids. From germline, CDR1 is SGHVS and CDR2 FQNEAQ. Template-switch 5'RACE cDNA synthesis added a 10-nucleotide unique molecular identifier. TCRdb passed the 5' RACE reads through MiXCR, listing each CDR3 protein once. The repertoire consists of 35,000 to 45,000 distinct CDR3 sequences, with roughly 3.1% occurring once and the leading ten covering about 7.8%.

V gene TRBV7-8 combines with J gene TRBJ2-5; 9 bases match TRBD2. Input material: PBMCs. The TCR originated in a woman aged 60-70 years with multiple sclerosis. Written as DNA, the CDR3 is TGTGCCAGCAGCTTAGTAGCGGGACTAGCTTCGGAGACCCAGTACTTC. Amino acid sequence: CASSLVAGLASETQYF.